This entry lists 27 T cell receptor beta chains sequenced from one sample in a study of T cells in Graves' hyperthyroidism and ophthalmopathy. Template material for amplifying TCR beta CDR3 regions consisted of RNA transcripts. The TCR CDR3 was amplified in a first-round RT-PCR using the HTBI primer set. TCRdb fed the multiplex PCR reads into MiXCR, producing one record per CDR3 protein. The data contain around 450,000 distinct CDR3 sequences, approximately 14% of them singletons. Sample: blood. The receptors stem from a woman aged 18 to 35 with Graves' hyperthyroidism.

A word on this clonotype: With a much larger clone just one base away, this may be a read error. The chain combines TRBV7-7 with TRBJ2-1; possibly TRBD2 for D (6 bases). Germline CDR1 is SSHAT and CDR2 is FNYEAQ (reference sequence). This CDR3 region has 18 residues. CDR3 coding DNA: TGTGCTAGCGGCTTAGAAATCGATCGGCATAGACCAGGCAATGAGCAGTTCTTC. Its translation: CASGLEIDRHRPGNEQFF.

With regard to this clonotype: With a much larger clone just one base away, this may be a read error. This chain links TRBV29-1 with TRBJ2-7; D is uncertain. V was cut by 4 bases and J by 2 bases, with 6 bases left in between. This CDR3 contains 11 residues. In germline, CDR1 is SQVTM, CDR2 ANQGSEA. The chain's CDR3 is CSVVATYEQYF. CDR3 coding DNA: TGCAGCGTTGTGGCTACCTACGAGCAGTACTTC.

This clonotype was detected many times. The chain uses TRBV11-2 and TRBJ2-7, with a possible D match to TRBD2 (5 bases). Trimming left V 3 bases short and J 5 bases short, with 17 bases between. Germline CDR1 SGHAT, CDR2 FQNNGV. This CDR3 has 15 amino acids. CDR3 sequence: CASSFSGLTHHEQYF. The CDR3 bases are TGTGCCAGCAGCTTTTCTGGACTCACTCACCACGAGCAGTACTTC.

The chain is built from TRBV6-5 and TRBJ2-1, with TRBD2 identical over 8 bases. The CDR3 totals 14 residues. The V and J ends lost 2 bases and 3 bases, in that order; junction bases with no gene match: 0. CDR1 MNHEY and CDR2 SVGAGI come from the germline V gene. Here the CDR3 DNA reads TGTGCCAGCAGTTACAGCGGGGGCTACAATGAGCAGTTCTTC. Encoded protein: CASSYSGGYNEQFF.

This clonotype was recorded at least ten times. The chain combines TRBV20-1 with TRBJ2-2; D is unresolved. Germline assignment: CDR1 DFQATT and CDR2 SNEGSKA (reference sequence). The CDR3 is 14 amino acids. Deletions cut 5 bases from V and 0 bases from J, with 10 bases between. Here the CDR3 reads CSAYAGSNTGELFF. The CDR3 DNA follows: TGCAGTGCTTACGCAGGATCGAACACCGGGGAGCTGTTTTTT.

This clonotype was counted ten times or more. The chain carries TRBV12-3 or TRBV12-4 and TRBJ2-3; D possibly corresponds to TRBD1 (5 bases). V was cut by 4 bases and J by 6 bases, with 8 bases left in between. The CDR3 consists of 12 residues. The DNA of the CDR3 is TGTGCCAGCAGTTCCTCAGGGGATACGCAGTATTTT. Encoded protein: CASSSSGDTQYF.

The chain recombines TRBV20-1 with TRBJ2-7; 14 bases align to TRBD2. V trimming: 6 bases; J trimming: 6 bases; junction bases outside the gene matches: 7. CDR1 and CDR2 from the germline V gene are DFQATT and SNEGSKA (reference sequence). The CDR3 is 14 amino acids. The CDR3 region is CSARGLAGVAEQYF. The CDR3 DNA is TGCAGTGCCCGGGGACTAGCGGGAGTGGCCGAGCAGTACTTC.

The chain carries TRBV10-3 and TRBJ2-3; D is unresolved. Germline V gives CDR1 ENHRY, CDR2 SYGVKD. The V end lost 4 bases, the J end lost 5 bases, and 10 bases lay between the germline ends. CDR3 length: 13 amino acids. DNA of the CDR3: TGTGCCATCAGTGTAAACGACCGAGATACGCAGTATTTT. Residues: CAISVNDRDTQYF.

This clonotype came up a few times. The chain has TRBV19 and TRBJ2-7; possibly TRBD2 for D (7 bases). The CDR3 extends over 15 amino acids. Germline V CDR1 and CDR2: LNHDA, SQIVND (reference sequence). Trimming took 4 bases from V and 5 from J, leaving 18 bases between them. This CDR3 reads CASSTSEGGTDEQYF. The CDR3 DNA reads TGTGCCAGTAGTACGTCGGAGGGGGGGACCGACGAGCAGTACTTC.

This sequence joins TRBV10-3 and TRBJ1-6; perhaps TRBD1 as D (6 bases). Trimming pared 6 bases from V and 10 bases from J, leaving 19 bases between. CDR3 length equals 15 residues. The germline gives CDR1 ENHRY, CDR2 SYGVKD. In DNA, the CDR3 is TGTGCCATCAGCCAGACCGGGGGCGAGGGGTCACCCCTCCACTTT. Translated, it gives CAISQTGGEGSPLHF.

Comments on this clonotype: A much larger clone sits a single nucleotide away, making a read error possible. The chain couples TRBV2 to TRBJ2-5, with TRBD2 matching over 7 bases. Unmatched junction bases numbered 13, after V lost 8 bases and J lost 7 bases. This CDR3 is built from 14 residues. Germline V gene data show CDR1 as SNHLY and CDR2 as FYNNEI. This chain's CDR3 is CASVSGWESRTQYF. DNA for the CDR3: TGTGCCAGCGTTAGCGGGTGGGAATCCAGGACCCAGTACTTC.

At least ten counts were recorded for this clonotype. The rearrangement uses TRBV6-1 and TRBJ2-3, with 12 bases identical to TRBD2. V lost 8 bases, J lost 1 base, and 19 bases stayed unmatched. This CDR3 spans 20 amino acids. The germline V gene encodes CDR1 MNHNS and CDR2 SASEGT. CDR3 region: CASAGWGRTSGTIRTDTQYF. DNA of the CDR3: TGTGCCAGCGCAGGCTGGGGCAGGACTAGCGGGACAATACGCACAGATACGCAGTATTTT.

This clonotype has a count of ten or more. The J gene is TRBJ2-5, the V gene TRBV18; D not certain. Germline-derived CDR1 and CDR2 are KGHSH and LQKENI. The V and J ends lost 3 bases and 5 bases respectively, with 10 bases between them. This CDR3 is 13 amino acids long. For the CDR3, the DNA is TGTGCCAGCTCACCCGGTCGTGATGAGACCCAGTACTTC. Encoded protein: CASSPGRDETQYF.

This clonotype came up many times. The rearrangement uses TRBV7-8 and TRBJ1-1; D possibly corresponds to TRBD1 (5 bases). The germline V and J ends were trimmed by 1 base and 4 bases, with 13 bases remaining between them. The CDR3 is 15 residues long. Looked up from germline, CDR1 is SGHVS and CDR2 is FQNEAQ. The CDR3: CASSLVRQGSTEAFF. The CDR3 DNA reads as TGTGCCAGCAGCTTAGTTCGGCAGGGTTCCACTGAAGCTTTCTTT.

Many counts were recorded for this clonotype. V usage is TRBV20-1 and J usage is TRBJ1-4; D not certain. Germline CDR1 is DFQATT and CDR2 is SNEGSKA (reference sequence). V was shortened by 0 bases and J by 8 bases, with 13 bases between the two germline ends. The CDR3 has 14 residues. The CDR3 DNA sequence: TGCAGTGCTAGAGATCGTGGACCCTGGGAAAAACTGTTTTTT. Residues: CSARDRGPWEKLFF.

This clonotype has more than one count but fewer than ten. V usage is TRBV28 and J usage is TRBJ2-1; 7 positions match TRBD2. Looked up from germline, CDR1 is MDHEN and CDR2 is SYDVKM. Trimming cost V 2 bases and J 5 bases; bases outside gene matches: 6. The CDR3 has 15 residues. The CDR3 DNA is TGTGCCAGCAGTTTAGGGGGGGACCACAACAATGAGCAGTTCTTC. Its translation: CASSLGGDHNNEQFF.

On this clonotype: One base away lies a much larger clone, so this may be a sequencing read error. The chain is built from TRBV30 and TRBJ1-3; 8 bases are shared with TRBD1. After removal of 5 bases from V and 8 bases from J, the junction contained 5 bases not matched to a gene. The CDR3 runs to 12 residues. Germline V gene lookup returns CDR1 GTSNPN and CDR2 SVGIG (reference sequence). CDR3 protein: CAWEQGGDTIYF. CDR3 in DNA: TGTGCCTGGGAACAGGGGGGAGACACCATATATTTT.

This clonotype was recorded many times. The chain combines TRBV20-1 with TRBJ2-1; D is perhaps TRBD1 (5 bases). The germline gives CDR1 DFQATT, CDR2 SNEGSKA (reference sequence). The CDR3 length is 14 residues. V was trimmed by 7 bases and J by 5 bases, leaving 18 bases between them. The CDR3 DNA reads TGCAGTGGGGGCCGGCCCACCGGCCACAATGAGCAGTTCTTC. Its protein is CSGGRPTGHNEQFF.

This clonotype appeared many times. This chain links TRBV18 with TRBJ1-1; 9 bases map to TRBD1. The germline V gene encodes CDR1 KGHSH and CDR2 LQKENI. This CDR3 has 14 residues. Unmatched junction bases numbered 4, after V lost 5 bases and J lost 3 bases. CDR3 sequence (DNA): TGTGCCAGCTCAGACAGGGGGGTTTACACTGAAGCTTTCTTT. Translating gives CASSDRGVYTEAFF.

At least ten counts were recorded for this clonotype. The gene calls are TRBV5-1 and TRBJ1-1, with 7 bases aligning to TRBD1. The germline CDR1 and CDR2 sequences are SGHRS and YFSETQ. V lost 5 bases, J lost 0 bases, and 4 bases stayed unmatched. This CDR3 spans 14 amino acids. The CDR3 nucleotides are TGCGCCAGCAGGGAGACAGGGTTGAACACTGAAGCTTTCTTT. This codes for CASRETGLNTEAFF.

The V call is TRBV6-4, the J call TRBJ2-3; D gene uncertain. Germline V lookup: CDR1 MRHNA, CDR2 SNTAGT. The CDR3 sequence is 14 residues long. Trimming pared 4 bases from V and 0 bases from J, leaving 8 bases between. Here the CDR3 DNA reads TGTGCCAGCAGTGGAGACGGGAGCACAGATACGCAGTATTTT. It is translated as CASSGDGSTDTQYF.

V gene TRBV7-6 combines with J gene TRBJ1-2; perhaps TRBD1 as D (5 bases). The CDR3 contains 15 residues. Trimming left V 1 base short and J 5 bases short, with 14 bases between. Germline V gene lookup returns CDR1 SGHVS and CDR2 FNYEAQ. CDR3 in amino acids: CASSLGGSRVYGYTF. In DNA, the CDR3 is TGTGCCAGCAGCTTAGGCGGGAGCAGGGTTTATGGCTACACCTTC.

This clonotype appeared many times. The chain links TRBV5-1 to TRBJ2-3; D uncertain. The germline gives CDR1 SGHRS, CDR2 YFSETQ. V gave up 9 bases and J gave up 1 base, with 15 bases separating them. The CDR3 covers 14 residues. CDR3 protein: CATKLSAGTDTQYF. In DNA form, the CDR3 reads TGCGCCACCAAGCTCAGCGCGGGCACAGATACGCAGTATTTT. The entire variable domain, with the rest obtained from reference TRBV5-1 and TRBJ2-3, is as follows: KAGVTQTPRYLIKTRGQQVTLSCSPISGHRSVSWYQQTPGQGLQFLFEYFSETQRNKGNFPGRFSGRQFSNSRSEMNVSTLELGDSALYLCATKLSAGTDTQYFGPGTRLTVL.

The chain uses TRBV11-2 and TRBJ1-4; D is uncertain. Germline CDR1 reads SGHAT; CDR2 reads FQNNGV. This CDR3 is built from 15 residues. The ends were cut back, 5 bases at V and 3 bases at J, with 13 bases in the middle. CDR3 in DNA: TGTGCCAGCAGCCCCGGAGAGGTGCCTAATGAAAAACTGTTTTTT. Residues: CASSPGEVPNEKLFF.

The rearrangement uses TRBV5-4 and TRBJ2-1, with TRBD2 matching over 12 bases. Germline CDR1 SGHNT, CDR2 YYREEE (reference sequence). J lost 9 bases, V lost 4 bases, and 8 bases had no gene match. This CDR3 has 15 amino acids. The CDR3 spells CASSRSSGGEGEQFF. DNA of the CDR3: TGTGCCAGCAGCCGCTCTAGCGGGGGGGAGGGTGAGCAGTTCTTC.

This clonotype came up many times. V is TRBV6-5 and J is TRBJ2-1, with a tentative D call TRBD2 (5 bases). V lost 0 bases to trimming and J lost 1 base, with 7 bases between them. This CDR3 region has 15 residues. Germline lookup yields CDR1 MNHEY and CDR2 SVGAGI. The CDR3 is CASSYSWRSYNEQFF. For the CDR3, the DNA is TGTGCCAGCAGTTACTCGTGGAGGTCCTACAATGAGCAGTTCTTC.

The table lists this clonotype with many counts. The chain employs TRBV27 and TRBJ1-6, with a weak D call TRBD1 (5 bases). This CDR3 contains 14 residues. Germline values: CDR1 MNHEY, CDR2 SMNVEV (reference sequence). V lost 2 bases, J lost 14 bases, and 16 bases lay in between. CDR3 nucleotide sequence: TGTGCCAGCAGTTTAGACAGACTCTCATGGGCCCTCCACTTT. Protein sequence: CASSLDRLSWALHF.